The next 32 T cell receptor beta chains were all read from a single sample in a study of radiation and T cells in renal cell carcinoma. Sample time point: baseline pretreatment blood. The treatment was: 15 Gy SBRT to primary tumor, nephrectomy 4 weeks later. Assay used: immunoSEQ multiplex PCR; TCRdb lists only in-frame clones, some missing. Of approximately 120,000 clones in the sample, roughly 80% were seen once. The sequenced sample was blood, obtained from a patient whose treatment included radiotherapy and nephrectomy. The origin of the receptors is a woman in her sixties with renal cell carcinoma.

The CDR3 spells CASAGQGVTGELFF. The CDR3 coding sequence is TGCGCCAGCGCAGGACAGGGGGTCACCGGGGAGCTGTTTTTT. This chain links TRBV5-1 with TRBJ2-2; 10 bases are a match to TRBD1. Germline trimming cut 7 bases from V and 4 bases from J; bases unmatched to any gene: 4. This CDR3 contains 14 residues. Germline CDR1 is SGHRS and CDR2 is YFSETQ. Using reference TRBV5-1 and TRBJ2-2 for the parts outside the CDR3, the full variable domain is KAGVTQTPRYLIKTRGQQVTLSCSPISGHRSVSWYQQTPGQGLQFLFEYFSETQRNKGNFPGRFSGRQFSNSRSEMNVSTLELGDSALYLCASAGQGVTGELFFGEGSRLTVL.

The chain combines TRBV30 with TRBJ2-1, with 8 bases fitting TRBD2. From germline, CDR1 is GTSNPN and CDR2 SVGIG (reference sequence). The CDR3 consists of 15 residues. With V trimmed by 3 bases and J by 8 bases, 12 bases remained unmatched. The CDR3 coding sequence is TGTGCCTGGAGCGCAGGAGGTAGCGGGATCCATGAGCAGTTCTTC. Translating gives CAWSAGGSGIHEQFF.

This chain joins TRBV4-1 and TRBJ2-7, with TRBD2 as a possible D gene (6 bases). Trimming shortened V by 1 base and J by 3 bases, and 13 bases separated the two germline ends. The germline V gene has CDR1 MGHRA and CDR2 YSYEKL. The CDR3 totals 15 residues. CDR3 sequence reads: CASSQVMEGYYEQYF. CDR3 DNA: TGCGCCAGCAGCCAAGTTATGGAGGGGTACTACGAGCAGTACTTC.

CDR3 region: CASSPRAGNQETQYF. CDR3 DNA: TGTGCCAGCTCACCACGGGCAGGGAACCAAGAGACCCAGTACTTC. This rearrangement joins TRBV18 to TRBJ2-5; possibly TRBD1 for D (5 bases). This CDR3 contains 15 residues. Germline CDR1 and CDR2: KGHSH and LQKENI. Deletions cut 1 base from V and 0 bases from J, with 9 bases between.

The chain combines TRBV6-5 with TRBJ2-2, with D tentatively TRBD1 (5 bases). Germline assignment: CDR1 MNHEY and CDR2 SVGAGI. The germline V and J ends were trimmed by 6 bases and 4 bases, with 9 bases remaining between them. The CDR3 contains 13 residues. Written as DNA, the CDR3 is TGTGCCAGCAGAAGTGGGGCCACCGGGGAGCTGTTTTTT. The encoded protein is CASRSGATGELFF.

This chain links TRBV10-3 with TRBJ2-2; weak D call: TRBD2 (6 bases). The CDR3 is made up of 15 amino acids. Germline V gives CDR1 ENHRY, CDR2 SYGVKD. V shed 8 bases and J shed 0 bases, with 13 bases lying between them. The CDR3 spells CAIFVGTPNTGELFF. DNA for the CDR3: TGTGCCATCTTCGTGGGGACTCCGAACACCGGGGAGCTGTTTTTT.

The chain uses TRBV2 and TRBJ1-2, with a tentative D call TRBD1 (5 bases). Germline V gives CDR1 SNHLY, CDR2 FYNNEI. The germline V and J ends were trimmed by 6 bases and 1 base, with 12 bases remaining between them. The CDR3 runs to 14 residues. This chain's CDR3 is CASRRTGLNYGYTF. The CDR3 DNA reads as TGTGCCAGCAGAAGAACGGGGCTTAACTATGGCTACACCTTC.

This clone has only one observation. V and J are TRBV4-1 and TRBJ1-5; D remains ambiguous. The CDR3 has 15 residues. V was shortened by 4 bases and J by 4 bases, with 14 bases between the two germline ends. Germline V lookup: CDR1 MGHRA, CDR2 YSYEKL. CDR3 in DNA: TGCGCCAGCAGCCGAGGAATCGAGGGAAATCAGCCCCAGCATTTT. It translates to CASSRGIEGNQPQHF.

This chain connects TRBV28 to TRBJ1-2; perhaps TRBD1 as D (6 bases). From germline, CDR1 is MDHEN and CDR2 SYDVKM. V lost 0 bases to trimming and J lost 2 bases, with 13 bases between them. The CDR3 covers 16 residues. The chain's CDR3 is CASSLWGDTENYGYTF. The CDR3 nucleotides are TGTGCCAGCAGTTTATGGGGGGACACCGAAAACTATGGCTACACCTTC.

This sequence joins TRBV6-1 and TRBJ2-5, with D unresolved. The CDR3 extends over 13 amino acids. Germline lookup yields CDR1 MNHNS and CDR2 SASEGT. V lost 7 bases, J lost 1 base, and 10 bases lay in between. CDR3 in DNA: TGTGCCAGCACCAGAAATCTCCAAGAGACCCAGTACTTC. It translates to CASTRNLQETQYF.

This clone was counted a single time. V is TRBV2 and J is TRBJ2-6, with D possibly being TRBD2 (6 bases). Trimming pared 5 bases from V and 2 bases from J, leaving 7 bases between. The germline gives CDR1 SNHLY, CDR2 FYNNEI. The CDR3 contains 14 residues. As DNA, the CDR3 is TGTGCCAGCAGTTCGGGGGCTGGGGCCAACGTCCTGACTTTC. It is translated as CASSSGAGANVLTF. Full variable domain (outside the CDR3, taken from reference TRBV2 and TRBJ2-6): EPEVTQTPSHQVTQMGQEVILRCVPISNHLYFYWYRQILGQKVEFLVSFYNNEISEKSEIFDDQFSVERPDGSNFTLKIRSTKLEDSAMYFCASSSGAGANVLTFGAGSRLTVL.

The V and J genes are TRBV18 and TRBJ2-7; D not certain. There are 11 residues in the CDR3. Germline V gives CDR1 KGHSH, CDR2 LQKENI. V lost 6 bases to trimming and J lost 6 bases, with 9 bases between them. The CDR3 here is CASSAGFEQYF. In nucleotides, the CDR3 is TGTGCCAGCTCTGCTGGGTTCGAGCAGTACTTC.

The gene calls are TRBV5-6 and TRBJ2-7; perhaps TRBD1 as D (5 bases). V was cut by 3 bases and J by 5 bases, with 12 bases left in between. This CDR3 region has 13 residues. Germline-derived CDR1 and CDR2 are SGHDT and YYEEEE. CDR3 residues: CASSSQGRHEQYF. The CDR3 DNA follows: TGTGCCAGCAGCTCGCAGGGCCGGCACGAGCAGTACTTC. Variable domain in full (rest from reference TRBV5-6 and TRBJ2-7): DAGVTQSPTHLIKTRGQQVTLRCSPKSGHDTVSWYQQALGQGPQFIFQYYEEEERQRGNFPDRFSGHQFPNYSSELNVNALLLGDSALYLCASSSQGRHEQYFGPGTRLTVT.

The chain employs TRBV29-1 and TRBJ1-2, with 7 bases aligning to TRBD1. Germline V gene lookup returns CDR1 SQVTM and CDR2 ANQGSEA. The CDR3 sequence is 11 residues long. V shed 7 bases, J shed 9 bases, and the junction held 8 bases outside the gene matches. For the CDR3, the DNA is TGCAGCGGGGACAGTAACGATCGCTACACCTTC. Translated: CSGDSNDRYTF.

The V gene is TRBV19, the J gene TRBJ1-4; D might be TRBD1 (5 bases). CDR3 length equals 17 residues. Deletions cut 3 bases from V and 7 bases from J, with 21 bases between. Germline CDR1 reads LNHDA; CDR2 reads SQIVND (reference sequence). In DNA form, the CDR3 reads TGTGCCAGTAGTATCTGGAGAGGGACGTCGATGGCTGAAAAACTGTTTTTT. Its translation is CASSIWRGTSMAEKLFF.

This chain's CDR3 is CASLLLTTMNTEAFF. For the CDR3, the DNA is TGTGCCAGCTTACTTTTGACGACCATGAACACTGAAGCTTTCTTT. The rearrangement uses TRBV6-5 and TRBJ1-1; D is unclear. CDR1 and CDR2 (germline): MNHEY, SVGAGI. This CDR3 is built from 15 residues. Trimming cost V 8 bases and J 0 bases, with 16 bases left between them.

V usage is TRBV28 and J usage is TRBJ1-5; TRBD1 is a possible D gene (5 bases). V was cut by 9 bases and J by 2 bases, with 8 bases left in between. CDR1 and CDR2 from the germline V gene are MDHEN and SYDVKM. This CDR3 comprises 12 residues. CDR3 region: CASLRGNQPQHF. The CDR3 DNA is TGTGCCAGTCTCAGGGGCAATCAGCCCCAGCATTTT.

This chain uses TRBV2 with TRBJ1-2; D not certain. Germline V lookup: CDR1 SNHLY, CDR2 FYNNEI. The CDR3 runs 14 residues. Trimming shortened V by 7 bases and J by 5 bases, and 17 bases separated the two germline ends. The DNA of the CDR3 is TGTGCCAGCAATCGAGACAAACAGTTTTATGGCTACACCTTC. Translated, it gives CASNRDKQFYGYTF.

This clone was observed once. V and J are TRBV7-3 and TRBJ1-2, with a tentative D call TRBD1 (5 bases). V was trimmed by 0 bases and J by 3 bases, leaving 29 bases between them. The CDR3 has 21 amino acids. The V gene's germline CDR1 is SGHTA and CDR2 FQGTGA. CDR3 residues: CASSLTHSGDRGLGSYYGYTF. The DNA of the CDR3 is TGTGCCAGCAGCTTAACTCATTCTGGGGACCGAGGCCTAGGGTCGTACTATGGCTACACCTTC.

The chain couples TRBV4-2 to TRBJ1-3, with a possible D match to TRBD1 (6 bases). Trimming left V 0 bases short and J 0 bases short, with 21 bases between. CDR1 and CDR2 from the germline V gene are LGHNA and YNFKEQ. The CDR3 totals 20 residues. CDR3 in DNA: TGTGCCAGCAGCCAAGATGAGGGGGGGTTTGGACGGATCTCTGGAAACACCATATATTTT. Its protein product is CASSQDEGGFGRISGNTIYF.

This chain joins TRBV4-2 and TRBJ2-1; D is possibly TRBD2 (6 bases). The CDR3 contains 13 residues. Trimming cost V 3 bases and J 7 bases, with 10 bases left between them. Per germline, CDR1 LGHNA and CDR2 YNFKEQ. The CDR3 is CASSQETSNEQFF. The CDR3 DNA is TGTGCCAGCAGCCAGGAGACTAGTAATGAGCAGTTCTTC.

The chain uses TRBV5-1 and TRBJ2-2; 7 positions match TRBD2. The junction had 9 bases not matched to a gene; V was cut back by 0 bases and J by 7 bases. CDR1 and CDR2 from the germline V gene are SGHRS and YFSETQ. The CDR3 contains 16 residues. For the CDR3, the DNA is TGCGCCAGCAGCTTGGCCGTTGGGAGGGAGAGCGGGGAGCTGTTTTTT. The encoded protein is CASSLAVGRESGELFF.

The rearrangement links TRBV6-5 to TRBJ2-5; D may be TRBD2 (7 bases). The J call is in doubt because the DNA end fits TRBJ2-7 better. The V gene's germline CDR1 is MNHEY and CDR2 SVGAGI. The CDR3 loop spans 15 amino acids. In DNA form, the CDR3 reads TGTGCCAGCAGTTCCACCTCGGGGGGCCCCTACGAGCAGTACTTC. It yields the protein CASSSTSGGPYEQYF.

This clone was counted only a few times. The J gene is TRBJ2-1, the V gene TRBV29-1; TRBD1 aligns across 7 bases. J gave up 5 bases and V 3 bases, and 4 bases lay outside the gene matches. Germline V gives CDR1 SQVTM, CDR2 ANQGSEA. This CDR3 has 13 amino acids. In DNA form, the CDR3 reads TGCAGCGTTGACGGGACAGAACACAATGAGCAGTTCTTC. It translates to CSVDGTEHNEQFF.

V usage is TRBV10-2 and J usage is TRBJ2-2, with 7 bases lining up with TRBD1. CDR3 size: 14 residues. V was clipped by 5 bases and J by 2 bases; unmatched bases: 2. Looked up from germline, CDR1 is WSHSY and CDR2 is SAAADI. The CDR3 loop is CASSRDRNTGELFF. The CDR3 nucleotides read TGCGCCAGCAGTAGGGACAGAAACACCGGGGAGCTGTTTTTT.

The chain has TRBV7-6 and TRBJ2-2; D may be TRBD1 (7 bases). This CDR3 is built from 18 residues. Germline V gives CDR1 SGHVS, CDR2 FNYEAQ. With 1 base removed from V and 0 bases from J, the gap between germline ends came to 15 bases. CDR3 coding DNA: TGTGCCAGCAGCTTAGAGGCAGGAGGGGGCGCGAACACCGGGGAGCTGTTTTTT. Its protein is CASSLEAGGGANTGELFF.

This rearrangement joins TRBV5-6 to TRBJ1-2; D may be TRBD1 (6 bases). The CDR3 has 12 residues. Germline assignment: CDR1 SGHDT and CDR2 YYEEEE. The germline V and J ends were trimmed by 3 bases and 7 bases, with 10 bases remaining between them. The CDR3 DNA reads as TGTGCCAGCAGCTGGGACATTTCTGGCTACACCTTC. It translates to CASSWDISGYTF.

The chain joins TRBV28 to TRBJ2-7, with 11 bases aligning to TRBD1. Unmatched junction bases numbered 5, after V lost 7 bases and J lost 3 bases. In germline, CDR1 is MDHEN, CDR2 SYDVKM. This CDR3 has 14 residues. CDR3 in amino acids: CASTFGTGGYEQYF. For the CDR3, the DNA is TGTGCCAGCACCTTTGGGACAGGGGGCTACGAGCAGTACTTC.

The chain uses TRBV6-1 and TRBJ1-1; D unclear. Germline V gene sequence: CDR1 MNHNS, CDR2 SASEGT. Trimming took 7 bases from V and 0 from J, leaving 9 bases between them. The CDR3 runs 13 residues. CDR3 nucleotide sequence: TGTGCCAGCACTATAGGACTGAACACTGAAGCTTTCTTT. It yields the protein CASTIGLNTEAFF.

A few counts support this clone. The CDR3 nucleotides are TGTGCCAGCAGCTTCGGGGGAGGGGCCCAGTACTTC. It yields the protein CASSFGGGAQYF. This rearrangement joins TRBV5-4 to TRBJ2-5; 7 nucleotides line up with TRBD2. The junction had 4 bases not matched to a gene; V was cut back by 2 bases and J by 9 bases. The germline V gene has CDR1 SGHNT and CDR2 YYREEE (reference sequence). The CDR3 extends over 12 amino acids.

The gene calls are TRBV9 and TRBJ1-5; TRBD1 agrees at 8 bases. The ends lost 4 bases at V and 7 bases at J; junction bases unmatched: 10. Per germline, CDR1 SGDLS and CDR2 YYNGEE. The CDR3 totals 15 residues. CDR3 region: CASSSMDRADQPQHF. The DNA for the CDR3 is TGTGCCAGCAGCTCCATGGACAGGGCGGACCAGCCCCAGCATTTT. Supplemented by reference TRBV9 and TRBJ1-5, the full variable domain reads DSGVTQTPKHLITATGQRVTLRCSPRSGDLSVYWYQQSLDQGLQFLIQYYNGEERAKGNILERFSAQQFPDLHSELNLSSLELGDSALYFCASSSMDRADQPQHFGDGTRLSIL.

The chain uses TRBV7-3 and TRBJ2-7; D gene ambiguous. Trimming took off 4 bases at V and 0 bases at J, with 13 bases between the two ends. This CDR3 has 15 amino acids. Germline values: CDR1 SGHTA, CDR2 FQGTGA. CDR3 residues: CASSSRVGRSYEQYF. The CDR3 DNA follows: TGTGCCAGCAGCTCCCGCGTCGGCCGCTCCTACGAGCAGTACTTC.